This section outlines one T cell receptor (beta chain) sequence together with its context. Its antigen remains unidentified. Additional DNA sequences in this sample encode the identical CDR3. The CDR3 extends over 13 amino acids. The germline CDR1 and CDR2 sequences are SEHNR and FQNEAQ (reference sequence). Between the trimmed V and J ends, which lost 2 bases and 2 bases, there was a span of 3 bases. The sample originates from a study of beta chain features in type 1 diabetes. Study-level information: All of the samples together had more than 95 million sorted cells examined.

Every isolated RNA sample was fully reverse transcribed, so sequencing captured expressed TCRB transcripts. Sequencing used immunoSEQ multiplex PCR; TCRdb keeps in-frame clones, though not all of them. The table records about 360,000 clones, 10% to 15% of them present only once. General study findings and limits: VDJ junctions from patients with type 1 diabetes contained fewer insertions and more deletions.

It was via CD45RO/CCR7/CD25/CD127/CD95/CD27 that CD4+ naive, central memory, regulatory and stem cell-like memory cells were sorted. This TCR was sampled from a man aged 18 to 29 in good health. The sequencing sample was made of naive CD4+ T cells from blood. This chain joins TRBV7-9 and TRBJ2-2; D gene ambiguous. The CDR3 loop is CASSLLNTGELFF. In DNA form, the CDR3 reads TGTGCCAGCAGCTTACTAAACACCGGGGAGCTGTTTTTT.